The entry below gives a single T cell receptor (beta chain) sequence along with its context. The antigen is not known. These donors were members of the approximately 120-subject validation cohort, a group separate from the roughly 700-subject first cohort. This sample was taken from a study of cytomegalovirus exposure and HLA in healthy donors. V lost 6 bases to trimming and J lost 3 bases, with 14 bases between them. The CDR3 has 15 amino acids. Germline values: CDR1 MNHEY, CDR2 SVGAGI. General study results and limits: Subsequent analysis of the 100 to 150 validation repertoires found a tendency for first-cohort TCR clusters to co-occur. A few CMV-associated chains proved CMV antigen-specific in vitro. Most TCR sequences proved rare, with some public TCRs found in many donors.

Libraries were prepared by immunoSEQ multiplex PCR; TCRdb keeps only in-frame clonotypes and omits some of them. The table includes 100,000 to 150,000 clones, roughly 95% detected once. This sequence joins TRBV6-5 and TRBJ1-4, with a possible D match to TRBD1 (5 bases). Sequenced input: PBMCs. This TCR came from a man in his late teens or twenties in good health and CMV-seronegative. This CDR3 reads CASSPLTASNEKLFF. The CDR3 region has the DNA TGTGCCAGCAGCCCCCTGACAGCCTCTAATGAAAAACTGTTTTTT.